These T cell receptor beta chains were read from a single sample in a study of technical replicates of blood from a handful of donors. Profiled with immunoSEQ multiplex PCR; TCRdb holds only in-frame clones, not every one. The profile shows roughly 80,000 clones, approximately 93% of them singletons. Sequenced sample: T cells isolated from PBMCs. These receptors all stem from a human donor in good health. Each CDR3 is given with its conserved first and last residue. Each record gives: V gene, CDR3 length, clone size, D gene, J gene, CDR3 DNA, CDR3 protein. The D gene is left open where the match is weak. Clone size is given for some rows only: seen once, a few or many times, or a class if the clone is expanded.

V: TRBV7-9; length: 14; size: -; D: -; J: TRBJ2-1; DNA: TGTGCCAGCCCCCGGGGAAGCTCCTACAATGAGCAGTTCTTC; CDR3: CASPRGSSYNEQFF
V: TRBV30; length: 13; size: -; D: -; J: TRBJ1-2; DNA: TGTGCCTGGGGAGGGACTACTAACTATGGCTACACCTTC; CDR3: CAWGGTTNYGYTF
V: TRBV5-1; length: 15; size: -; D: TRBD1; J: TRBJ2-7; DNA: TGCGCCAGCAGCGGGGGGACAGGAGCCGCCTACGAGCAGTACTTC; CDR3: CASSGGTGAAYEQYF
V: TRBV27; length: 18; size: -; D: TRBD2; J: TRBJ2-3; DNA: TGTGCCAGCAGTCAGACTAGCGGGAGCCTGGTCCTCACAGATACGCAGTATTTT; CDR3: CASSQTSGSLVLTDTQYF
V: TRBV29-1; length: 13; size: -; D: -; J: TRBJ2-7; DNA: TGCAGCGTTGAAGCACCCAGCTCCTACGAGCAGTACTTC; CDR3: CSVEAPSSYEQYF
V: TRBV14; length: 14; size: -; D: TRBD2; J: TRBJ2-1; DNA: TGTGCCAGCAGCCGTAGCGGGGTCTACAATGAGCAGTTCTTC; CDR3: CASSRSGVYNEQFF
V: TRBV14; length: 15; size: -; D: -; J: TRBJ1-4; DNA: TGTGCCAGCAGCCAAATCAGGACCGGAGGTGAAAAACTGTTTTTT; CDR3: CASSQIRTGGEKLFF
V: TRBV7-9; length: 13; size: few; D: TRBD1; J: TRBJ1-1; DNA: TGTGCCAGCGGAGCCCGGGACAGGGTTGAAGCTTTCTTT; CDR3: CASGARDRVEAFF
V: TRBV6-1; length: 15; size: -; D: -; J: TRBJ2-6; DNA: TGTGCCAGCAGCCTGGACATCTCTGGGGCCAACGTCCTGACTTTC; CDR3: CASSLDISGANVLTF
V: TRBV30; length: 20; size: -; D: TRBD1; J: TRBJ2-2; DNA: TGTGCCTGGAGTGTAGCGCATATCTTGGCCGGGACAGCTATCACCGGGGAGCTGTTTTTT; CDR3: CAWSVAHILAGTAITGELFF
V: TRBV9; length: 14; size: -; D: TRBD1; J: TRBJ2-5; DNA: TGTGCCAGCAGCCCCCAGCAGGGGGTAGAGACCCAGTACTTC; CDR3: CASSPQQGVETQYF
V: TRBV6-5; length: 15; size: once; D: -; J: TRBJ1-3; DNA: TGTGCCAGCAGTTACTCGGGCAGGACTGGAAACACCATATATTTT; CDR3: CASSYSGRTGNTIYF
V: TRBV7-9; length: 12; size: -; D: -; J: TRBJ2-7; DNA: TGTGCCAGCACCTCAAGCAGGGGCGAGCAGTACTTC; CDR3: CASTSSRGEQYF
V: TRBV2; length: 15; size: -; D: TRBD2; J: TRBJ2-1; DNA: TGTGCCAGCAGGGAGGTAGCGGGGAGGGACAATGAGCAGTTCTTC; CDR3: CASREVAGRDNEQFF
V: TRBV9; length: 14; size: -; D: TRBD1; J: TRBJ1-2; DNA: TGTGCCAGCAGCGCCGGACAGGATAACTATGGCTACACCTTC; CDR3: CASSAGQDNYGYTF
V: TRBV7-8; length: 15; size: -; D: TRBD1; J: TRBJ2-1; DNA: TGTGCCAGCAGCTTCAAAATGGGACAGCCGATGAAGCAGTTCTTC; CDR3: CASSFKMGQPMKQFF